The TCR beta chain under discussion was sequenced for a study of blood T cell repertoires in COVID-19. Study as a whole: Donors in the United States, Italy and Spain gave samples during acute or convalescent COVID-19. From T cells, B-cell-depleted T cells, or PBMCs came the material, which was cDNA or gDNA.

Study processing details: By means of reference gene primer amplification, nucleated cell counts were estimated. Assay: immunoSEQ multiplex PCR; the TCRdb copy retains only in-frame clones and omits some. V and J calls and clone size follow that table, whereas D and trimming were derived from the DNA. The sample gives some 350,000 clones, 85% to 90% of which show up once; 6% to 7.5% is in the top ten. The CDR3 totals 15 residues. In germline, CDR1 is MDHEN, CDR2 SYDVKM. V gave up 6 bases and J gave up 7 bases; unmatched junction bases: 11. The chain carries TRBV28 and TRBJ2-7; 11 bases fit TRBD2. Sequencing was carried out using peripheral blood. The sequence was collected from a man younger than 35 with active or convalescent COVID-19. The CDR3 DNA is TGTGCCAGCAGCTACCAAACTAGCGGGAGAAGTGAGCAGTACTTC. Translating it yields CASSYQTSGRSEQYF.